A selection of T cell receptor beta chains follows, all from one sample in a study of regulatory T cells in long-lasting Graves disease. TCRdb re-derived calls from the multiplex PCR reads in MiXCR, one entry per CDR3 protein. The data show around 450,000 distinct CDR3 sequences, 15% seen once. These records were also assigned to another study, of T cells in Graves' hyperthyroidism and ophthalmopathy.

Sample: peripheral blood mononuclear cells (PBMCs), taken at new diagnosis, from a patient treated with antithyroid drugs. All receptors come from a woman aged 40 to 50 with Graves disease. Each CDR3 is given with its conserved first and last residue. A D gene is named only where the DNA matches it firmly. Part of the rows lack a size; the others show once, few, many or a class for expanded clones.

>-|TRBJ1-1|many|TRBV28|14
TGTGCCAGCAGTTTAAATCTGGGTCGGACTGAAGCTTTCTTT
CASSLNLGRTEAFF
>-|TRBJ2-2|few|TRBV7-9|16
TGTGCCAGCAGCCGTCCGGAGGACAGCTACACCGGGGAGCTGTTTTTT
CASSRPEDSYTGELFF
>TRBD2|TRBJ2-1|many|TRBV30|16
TGTGCCTGGAGTGGCGGGGGGGACTGGTCCTACAATGAGCAGTTCTTC
CAWSGGGDWSYNEQFF
>-|TRBJ1-3|many|TRBV12-5|15
TGTGCTAGTGGTTTGGCCCTTGGAGCTGGAAACACCATATATTTT
CASGLALGAGNTIYF
>TRBD2|TRBJ2-3|many|TRBV20-1|17
TGCAGTGCCCCAAGCAGCGGGAGGGCCGGAAGCACAGATACGCAGTATTTT
CSAPSSGRAGSTDTQYF
>-|TRBJ2-1|-|TRBV11-3|17
TGTGCCAGCAGCTTAGATCGGCAGCTAGGCTCCTACAATGAGCAGTTCTTC
CASSLDRQLGSYNEQFF
>-|TRBJ2-2|many|TRBV11-3|16
TGTGCCAGCAGCTCCCTCGGACGGGGTAACACCGGGGAGCTGTTTTTT
CASSSLGRGNTGELFF
>TRBD1|TRBJ2-7|many|TRBV9|15
TGTGCCAGCAGCGAAACCGGGACAGGGGTTGGCGAGCAGTACTTC
CASSETGTGVGEQYF
>-|TRBJ2-1|many|TRBV12-3/TRBV12-4|14
TGTGCCAGCAGCCCTTCCCGCTCCTACAATGAGCAGTTCTTC
CASSPSRSYNEQFF
>-|TRBJ2-7|many|TRBV2|14
TGTGCCAGCAGTGGAAGCGGAGGTGCCTACGAGCAGTACTTC
CASSGSGGAYEQYF
>TRBD1|TRBJ1-5|few|TRBV2|18
TGTGCCAGCAGCCCCCGCCGGGACAGGCGTTATAGCAATCAGCCCCAGCATTTT
CASSPRRDRRYSNQPQHF
>-|TRBJ2-1|many|TRBV7-8|15
TGTGCCAGCAGCTCTAAACGGTTCTCCTACAATGAGCAGTTCTTC
CASSSKRFSYNEQFF
>-|TRBJ1-2|-|TRBV15|14
TGTGCCACCAGCAGAGATTTGGGCAGGTTTGGCTACACCTTC
CATSRDLGRFGYTF
>-|TRBJ1-5|few|TRBV19|14
TGTGCCAGTAGTATAGAGGGTTTCGGTCAGCCCCAGCATTTT
CASSIEGFGQPQHF
>TRBD1|TRBJ1-1|many|TRBV29-1|13
TGCAGCTCCCGGGACAGGGGGAGCACTGAAGCTTTCTTT
CSSRDRGSTEAFF
>-|TRBJ2-5|many|TRBV11-1|15
TGTGCCAGCAGCTTTGCCGGGAGATCGGGAGAGACCCAGTACTTC
CASSFAGRSGETQYF
>-|TRBJ1-4|-|TRBV2|13
TGTGCCAGCATGGGGGGGCCGGATGAAAAACTGTTTTTT
CASMGGPDEKLFF
>TRBD1|TRBJ2-1|few|TRBV5-1|14
TGCGCCAGCAACCAGGACAGGGGACACAATGAGCAGTTCTTC
CASNQDRGHNEQFF
>-|TRBJ1-6|many|TRBV7-8|15
TGTGCCAGCAGCTTAGACAATCAATATAATTCACCCCTCCACTTT
CASSLDNQYNSPLHF
>-|TRBJ1-1|many|TRBV6-2/TRBV6-3|13
TGTGCCAGCAGTGAAGCCAGGGACACTGAAGCTTTCTTT
CASSEARDTEAFF
>-|TRBJ2-7|many|TRBV12-3/TRBV12-4|14
TGTGCCAGCGGGGGCCGGACAGGACTATACGAGCAGTACTTC
CASGGRTGLYEQYF
>-|TRBJ2-1|-|TRBV4-3|17
TGCGCCAGCAGCCAAGGGGTCTTTGGAGCACATGGGGTTGAGCAGTTCTTC
CASSQGVFGAHGVEQFF
>-|TRBJ2-3|many|TRBV11-2|15
TGTGCCAGCAGCCCTCTGGCACTAGGTACAGATACGCAGTATTTT
CASSPLALGTDTQYF
>TRBD1|TRBJ2-1|many|TRBV20-1|13
TGCAGTGCTAGGACAGGGGGTGGCCATGAGCAGTTCTTC
CSARTGGGHEQFF
>-|TRBJ2-3|many|TRBV30|14
TGTGCCTGGAGCCAATATGGTGGGGGCGATACGCAGTATTTT
CAWSQYGGGDTQYF
>-|TRBJ2-3|-|TRBV13|13
TGTGCCAGCAGCTTAGGTGGCCGTCCCTCGTGGTATTTT
CASSLGGRPSWYF
>-|TRBJ1-4|many|TRBV29-1|14
TGCAGCGCTACAGGTGGACCAACTAATGAAAAACTGTTTTTT
CSATGGPTNEKLFF
>TRBD2|TRBJ2-7|many|TRBV13|16
TGTGCCAGCAGCTTACTGGGGAAGCGGGATAACTACGAGCAGTACTTC
CASSLLGKRDNYEQYF
>TRBD1|TRBJ2-5|many|TRBV7-9|16
TGTGCCAGCAGCTTAGCTGGGACAGGGAGTCAAGAGACCCAGTACTTC
CASSLAGTGSQETQYF
>-|TRBJ1-5|many|TRBV5-4|13
TGTGCCAGCAGCCCAGGAAGCGGTCAGCCCCAGCATTTT
CASSPGSGQPQHF
>TRBD1|TRBJ1-1|-|TRBV5-8|13
TGTGCCAGCAGGTGGACAGGGTACACTGAAGCTTTCTTT
CASRWTGYTEAFF
>TRBD1|TRBJ2-1|many|TRBV11-2|15
TGTGCCAGCAGCTCCCGACAGGGGGTTTACAATGAGCAGTTCTTC
CASSSRQGVYNEQFF
>-|TRBJ2-1|-|TRBV19|15
TGTGCCAGTAGTATTGAGGAGGGGAGCTACAATGAGCAGTTCTTC
CASSIEEGSYNEQFF
>-|TRBJ1-1|-|TRBV20-1|15
TGCAGTGCTATATCGTTATCGCGACAAAGGGGAGAAGCTTTCTTT
CSAISLSRQRGEAFF
>-|TRBJ2-1|many|TRBV28|13
TGTGCCAGCAGTTTAGATATGGGCAATGAGCAGTTCTTC
CASSLDMGNEQFF
>TRBD1|TRBJ2-7|-|TRBV18|16
TGTGCCAGCTCACCAAGGACAGGGAGGAGGTCCTACGAGCAGTACTTC
CASSPRTGRRSYEQYF
>TRBD2|TRBJ2-3|many|TRBV6-1|19
TGTGCCAGCAGTACCTCTTTGTTAGGGACTAGCGGCAACACAGATACGCAGTATTTT
CASSTSLLGTSGNTDTQYF
>TRBD2|TRBJ2-7|many|TRBV7-2|16
TGTGCCAGCAGATTAGTCCTGGGACTAGGGGTGGTGGAGCAGTACTTC
CASRLVLGLGVVEQYF
>TRBD1|TRBJ2-1|many|TRBV3-1|18
TGTGCCAGCAGCCTCGACAGGGGATCGCTAGCGAGATACAATGAGCAGTTCTTC
CASSLDRGSLARYNEQFF
>TRBD1|TRBJ1-2|many|TRBV5-5|15
TGTGCCAGCAGCTGGGGGACAGGTCGTCACTATGGCTACACCTTC
CASSWGTGRHYGYTF
>-|TRBJ2-1|many|TRBV2|14
TGTGCCAGCAGTGTCTTTACAGGGAGCAATGAGCAGTTCTTC
CASSVFTGSNEQFF